A single sample gave rise to the 23 T cell receptor beta chains below, sequenced in a study of T cell repertoires in cytomegalovirus infection. Which antigens these TCRs recognize remains unknown. TCRdb itself ran the reads through MiXCR, one entry per CDR3 protein. The profile shows roughly 990,000 distinct CDR3 sequences, around 31% of them singletons. The sample was cultured CD8+ T cells from PBMCs, taken from culture after CMV antigen stimulation. The source of these receptors is a human donor in good health (CMV status not recorded). Some clones in this sample may be carry-over from other donors' samples.

This clonotype has only a few counts. The V call is TRBV12-3 or TRBV12-4, the J call TRBJ1-2; D call uncertain. The CDR3 is 13 amino acids. The ends were cut back, 3 bases at V and 6 bases at J, with 11 bases in the middle. DNA of the CDR3: TGTGCCAGCAGTTTCAGGCCCGACGATGGCTACACCTTC. Its translation is CASSFRPDDGYTF.

The table lists this clonotype with many counts. This sequence joins TRBV7-2 and TRBJ1-1, with TRBD1 matching over 7 bases. Looked up from germline, CDR1 is SGHTA and CDR2 is FQGNSA. This CDR3 region has 14 residues. Trimming at V came to 0 bases and at J to 3 bases, leaving 1 base not matched to a gene. The CDR3 DNA is TGTGCCAGCAGCTTAGCAGGGGGCCACACTGAAGCTTTCTTT. Amino acid sequence: CASSLAGGHTEAFF.

The chain employs TRBV19 and TRBJ1-6, with D perhaps TRBD1 (5 bases). CDR3 length: 13 amino acids. The V gene's germline CDR1 is LNHDA and CDR2 SQIVND (reference sequence). Trimming pared 3 bases from V and 8 bases from J, leaving 8 bases between. CDR3 protein: CASSIQGDSPLHF. For the CDR3, the DNA is TGTGCCAGTAGTATTCAGGGTGATTCACCCCTCCACTTT.

The chain links TRBV5-1 to TRBJ1-6, with D possibly being TRBD1 (5 bases). Trimming shortened V by 2 bases and J by 2 bases, and 8 bases separated the two germline ends. CDR3 length: 15 residues. Germline V gives CDR1 SGHRS, CDR2 YFSETQ. The CDR3 DNA reads TGCGCCAGCAGCTTAACAGGAGCCTATAATTCACCCCTCCACTTT. It yields the protein CASSLTGAYNSPLHF.

V and J are TRBV24-1 and TRBJ2-5, with 8 bases fitting TRBD2. After removal of 5 bases from V and 5 bases from J, the junction contained 15 bases not matched to a gene. Germline values: CDR1 KGHDR, CDR2 SFDVKD. The CDR3 loop spans 17 amino acids. The CDR3 reads CATSGPYTSGKGETQYF. CDR3 in DNA: TGTGCCACCAGTGGCCCTTATACTAGCGGCAAGGGCGAGACCCAGTACTTC.

The CDR3 loop reads CASSLFGLRGNEQFF. The CDR3 DNA reads as TGTGCCAGCAGCTTATTCGGGCTCCGGGGGAATGAGCAGTTCTTC. The chain couples TRBV7-8 to TRBJ2-1; D is perhaps TRBD2 (6 bases). The V and J ends lost 2 bases and 7 bases respectively, with 15 bases between them. Germline V gene sequence: CDR1 SGHVS, CDR2 FQNEAQ. The CDR3 totals 15 residues. Full variable domain (rest looked up from reference TRBV7-8 and TRBJ2-1): GAGVSQSPRYKVAKRGQDVALRCDPISGHVSLFWYQQALGQGPEFLTYFQNEAQLDKSGLPSDRFFAERPEGSVSTLKIQRTQQEDSAVYLCASSLFGLRGNEQFFGPGTRLTVL.

The chain joins TRBV6-2 or TRBV6-3 to TRBJ2-1; the D gene is possibly TRBD1 (6 bases). CDR1 is MNHEY and CDR2 is SVGEGT in the germline V gene. The CDR3 spans 13 residues. With 5 bases removed from V and 10 bases from J, the gap between germline ends came to 15 bases. For the CDR3, the DNA is TGTGCCAGCAGTCCACAACAGGGTGGGGAGCAGTTCTTC. Translated: CASSPQQGGEQFF.

This clonotype was observed many times. The V call is TRBV7-2, the J call TRBJ1-1; D is uncertain. The CDR3 loop spans 16 amino acids. Trimming pared 1 base from V and 6 bases from J, leaving 18 bases between. Germline values: CDR1 SGHTA, CDR2 FQGNSA. As DNA, the CDR3 is TGTGCCAGCAGCTTAGGTACAGATCTCCGAATCTCTGAAGCTTTCTTT. As protein: CASSLGTDLRISEAFF.

This chain joins TRBV9 and TRBJ2-3; D gene ambiguous. V lost 7 bases, J lost 8 bases, and 11 bases lay in between. This CDR3 comprises 11 residues. Germline V gives CDR1 SGDLS, CDR2 YYNGEE. In nucleotides, the CDR3 is TGTGCCAGCGCCGACGGAGCTACGCAGTATTTT. Residues: CASADGATQYF. Filled out from reference TRBV9 and TRBJ2-3, the complete variable domain reads DSGVTQTPKHLITATGQRVTLRCSPRSGDLSVYWYQQSLDQGLQFLIQYYNGEERAKGNILERFSAQQFPDLHSELNLSSLELGDSALYFCASADGATQYFGPGTRLTVL.

This chain links TRBV10-1 with TRBJ2-7; no definite D call. Trimming removed 8 bases from V and 3 bases from J, with 11 bases in between. From germline, CDR1 is WNHNN and CDR2 SYGVQD (reference sequence). This CDR3 region has 12 residues. CDR3 protein: CASQGKGYEQYF. The CDR3 coding sequence is TGCGCCAGCCAAGGGAAGGGCTACGAGCAGTACTTC.

Worth noting for this clonotype: One junction end does not reproduce the germline sequence, and a read error may be involved. The V call is TRBV12-3 or TRBV12-4, the J call TRBJ2-5; D might be TRBD2 (7 bases). The CDR3 sequence is 14 residues long. As DNA, the CDR3 is TGTGTCAGCAGTTTATCGGGGGGCGGAGAGACCCAGTACTTC. Translating it yields CVSSLSGGGETQYF.

This clonotype was counted ten times or more. The chain is built from TRBV7-2 and TRBJ2-5; 8 nucleotides agree with TRBD2. Germline V gene data show CDR1 as SGHTA and CDR2 as FQGNSA. The V and J ends lost 5 bases and 2 bases, in that order; junction bases with no gene match: 4. This CDR3 is 14 amino acids long. The CDR3 here is CASSVPSGQETQYF. The CDR3 DNA follows: TGTGCCAGCAGCGTTCCTAGCGGGCAAGAGACCCAGTACTTC. Looking up the rest from reference TRBV7-2 and TRBJ2-5 gives the full variable domain: GAGVSQSPSNKVTEKGKDVELRCDPISGHTALYWYRQSLGQGLEFLIYFQGNSAPDKSGLPSDRFSAERTGGSVSTLTIQRTQQEDSAVYLCASSVPSGQETQYFGPGTRLLVL.

The chain uses TRBV7-3 and TRBJ2-2; 9 nucleotides match TRBD1. Trimming removed 6 bases from V and 4 bases from J; junction bases left unmatched: 9. The CDR3 length is 16 residues. Germline CDR1 and CDR2: SGHTA and FQGTGA. CDR3 in amino acids: CASSANRGLGTGELFF. The CDR3 nucleotides are TGTGCCAGCAGTGCCAACAGGGGGCTTGGCACCGGGGAGCTGTTTTTT.

This rearrangement joins TRBV24-1 to TRBJ2-1; 7 nucleotides line up with TRBD1. J lost 5 bases, V lost 8 bases, and 17 bases had no gene match. The CDR3 sequence is 17 residues long. Germline V lookup: CDR1 KGHDR, CDR2 SFDVKD. The CDR3 region is CATMGRDSEGVHNEQFF. The CDR3 region has the DNA TGTGCCACCATGGGAAGGGACAGCGAAGGGGTGCACAATGAGCAGTTCTTC.

In its sample, this clonotype was seen a few times. The gene calls are TRBV29-1 and TRBJ2-5; D assignment may be TRBD1 or TRBD2 (5 bases each). V lost 3 bases and J lost 6, with 8 bases in between. Germline CDR1 reads SQVTM; CDR2 reads ANQGSEA. The CDR3 length is 11 residues. The chain's CDR3 is CSVDGDQTQYF. The CDR3 DNA reads TGCAGCGTTGATGGGGACCAGACCCAGTACTTC.

The sample holds many counts of this clonotype. V usage is TRBV2 and J usage is TRBJ2-7; D is possibly TRBD1 or TRBD2 (5 bases each). The V end lost 4 bases, the J end lost 2 bases, and 12 bases lay between the germline ends. This CDR3 is 14 amino acids long. The germline V gene has CDR1 SNHLY and CDR2 FYNNEI. This chain's CDR3 is CASSGDEGTYEQYV. In nucleotides, the CDR3 is TGTGCCAGCAGTGGGGACGAGGGAACCTACGAGCAGTACGTC.

This clonotype was seen a handful of times. The chain combines TRBV11-1 with TRBJ1-6, with 8 bases fitting TRBD1. V lost 4 bases and J lost 7; bases outside the gene matches: 6. Looked up from germline, CDR1 is SGHAT and CDR2 is FQDESV (reference sequence). CDR3 length equals 15 residues. Here the CDR3 DNA reads TGTGCCAGCAGCTCGCCGGGACAGGTCAATTCACCCCTCCACTTT. Its protein is CASSSPGQVNSPLHF.

The chain is built from TRBV11-2 and TRBJ2-3; 8 positions agree with TRBD1. Germline V lookup: CDR1 SGHAT, CDR2 FQNNGV. J gave up 5 bases and V 4 bases, and 8 bases lay outside the gene matches. This CDR3 contains 15 residues. The DNA for the CDR3 is TGTGCCAGCAGCTACCGGGACAGGAGACAAGATACGCAGTATTTT. This gives the protein CASSYRDRRQDTQYF. Supplemented by reference TRBV11-2 and TRBJ2-3, the full variable domain reads EAGVAQSPRYKIIEKRQSVAFWCNPISGHATLYWYQQILGQGPKLLIQFQNNGVVDDSQLPKDRFSAERLKGVDSTLKIQPAKLEDSAVYLCASSYRDRRQDTQYFGPGTRLTVL.

This chain links TRBV7-9 with TRBJ2-3, with a tentative D call TRBD2 (5 bases). The CDR3 sequence is 13 residues long. CDR1 is SEHNR and CDR2 is FQNEAQ in the germline V gene (reference sequence). V was cut by 5 bases and J by 10 bases, with 16 bases left in between. CDR3 nucleotide sequence: TGTGCCAGCAGCCCCCTACGCTGGGGAGCGCAGTATTTT. It translates to CASSPLRWGAQYF. The full variable domain, with the rest looked up from reference TRBV7-9 and TRBJ2-3, is DTGVSQNPRHKITKRGQNVTFRCDPISEHNRLYWYRQTLGQGPEFLTYFQNEAQLEKSRLLSDRFSAERPKGSFSTLEIQRTEQGDSAMYLCASSPLRWGAQYFGPGTRLTVL.

This clonotype was found a few times. CDR3 in amino acids: CASSYSAGGTEETQYF. The CDR3 region has the DNA TGTGCCAGCAGTTACTCTGCAGGGGGCACCGAAGAGACCCAGTACTTC. The chain employs TRBV6-2 or TRBV6-3 and TRBJ2-5; 8 bases agree with TRBD1. CDR3 length: 16 amino acids. In germline, CDR1 is MNHEY, CDR2 SVGEGT. V was pared by 0 bases and J by 3 bases, with 6 bases of the junction left unmatched.

Only a few counts were recorded for this clonotype. The genes are TRBV6-1 and TRBJ2-6; D call uncertain. Trimming pared 8 bases from V and 13 bases from J, leaving 15 bases between. The CDR3 is 12 residues long. CDR1 and CDR2 from the germline V gene are MNHNS and SASEGT. DNA for the CDR3: TGTGCCAGCCTTCTGGCCCTAGGAGTCCTGACTTTC. Its translation is CASLLALGVLTF.

This clonotype has at least ten counts. V is TRBV7-6 and J is TRBJ1-1; 11 bases agree with TRBD1. From germline, CDR1 is SGHVS and CDR2 FNYEAQ. Trimming removed 5 bases from V and 4 bases from J; junction bases left unmatched: 9. The CDR3 is made up of 16 amino acids. The chain's CDR3 is CASSPGQGARRTEAFF. CDR3 sequence (DNA): TGTGCCAGCAGCCCTGGACAGGGGGCGCGTCGCACTGAAGCTTTCTTT.

This clonotype has at least ten counts. This chain uses TRBV7-2 with TRBJ2-5; D is uncertain. Trimming stripped 8 bases from V and 5 bases from J, with 12 bases between. This CDR3 contains 12 residues. Germline CDR1 SGHTA, CDR2 FQGNSA. CDR3 sequence (DNA): TGTGCCAGCGCCGTCCTCGGGGAGACCCAGTACTTC. This gives the protein CASAVLGETQYF.